The sample holds a few counts of the clone carrying this TCR beta chain. The sample is drawn from a study of T-cell reconstitution after alpha-beta-depleted transplantation in children. J gave up 6 bases and V 4 bases, and 15 bases lay outside the gene matches. This CDR3 has 17 amino acids. Germline values: CDR1 LGHDT, CDR2 YNNKEL (reference sequence). Construction of the TCRbeta library involved unique molecular identifiers. MiXCR, run by TCRdb on the PCR reads, gives a single entry per CDR3 protein. This sample has more than 150,000 distinct CDR3 sequences; more than 6.5% occur once, and the top ten carry about 2.9%.

The V call is TRBV3-1, the J call TRBJ1-1; 9 bases fit TRBD1. The receptor was derived from a human donor who donated a stem cell graft to a child with Wiskott-Aldrich syndrome. The sequencing here drew on PBMCs from the stem cell graft donor, taken from the stem cell graft. The CDR3: CASSRLLQGASFSEAFF. CDR3 nucleotides: TGTGCCAGCAGCCGACTTCTACAGGGGGCTAGTTTCTCTGAAGCTTTCTTT.